Shown below are 30 T cell receptor beta chains from a single sample sequenced in a study of cytomegalovirus exposure and HLA in healthy donors. This PCR relied on a set of 60 Vbeta primers and 13 Jbeta primers. Sequencing was performed with immunoSEQ multiplex PCR; in TCRdb, only in-frame clones are kept and a portion is missing. The sample has over 95,000 clones, about 78% seen once. The material sequenced was PBMCs. The receptors were gathered from a woman aged 40 to 50 in good health and CMV-seropositive.

This clone was detected only a few times. V gene TRBV5-1 combines with J gene TRBJ1-1; D is uncertain. Between the trimmed V and J ends, which lost 3 bases and 0 bases, there was a span of 9 bases. This CDR3 is 14 amino acids long. The germline V gene has CDR1 SGHRS and CDR2 YFSETQ. This CDR3 is CASSSLVMNTEAFF. Here the CDR3 DNA reads TGCGCCAGCAGCTCGCTAGTTATGAACACTGAAGCTTTCTTT.

J is TRBJ2-2 and V is TRBV19; D not resolved. V was shortened by 4 bases and J by 4 bases, with 7 bases between the two germline ends. The CDR3 length is 13 residues. The V gene's germline CDR1 is LNHDA and CDR2 SQIVND (reference sequence). The CDR3 DNA sequence: TGTGCCAGTAGTAACAGTTTCACCGGGGAGCTGTTTTTT. Translation: CASSNSFTGELFF.

J is TRBJ2-1 and V is TRBV7-2; D uncertain. With 3 bases removed from V and 9 bases from J, the gap between germline ends came to 12 bases. This CDR3 region has 13 residues. Germline loops: CDR1 SGHTA, CDR2 FQGNSA. The CDR3 spells CASSLEIWPEQFF. CDR3 bases: TGTGCCAGCAGCTTGGAGATCTGGCCTGAGCAGTTCTTC. Full variable domain (outside the CDR3, taken from reference TRBV7-2 and TRBJ2-1): GAGVSQSPSNKVTEKGKDVELRCDPISGHTALYWYRQSLGQGLEFLIYFQGNSAPDKSGLPSDRFSAERTGGSVSTLTIQRTQQEDSAVYLCASSLEIWPEQFFGPGTRLTVL.

This clone was recorded once. The chain employs TRBV10-3 and TRBJ1-4, with unresolved D. The CDR3 totals 15 residues. V lost 4 bases and J lost 5, with 14 bases in between. Germline CDR1 is ENHRY and CDR2 is SYGVKD. Here the CDR3 reads CAISAAGGGNEKLFF. CDR3 nucleotide sequence: TGTGCCATCAGTGCTGCAGGCGGAGGGAATGAAAAACTGTTTTTT.

A few counts support this clone. The genes are TRBV5-1 and TRBJ1-1; 8 nucleotides line up with TRBD1. The CDR3 covers 15 residues. The germline V gene encodes CDR1 SGHRS and CDR2 YFSETQ. J was trimmed by 1 base and V by 3 bases; bases with no gene match: 5. The CDR3 spells CASSSQGVGNTEAFF. CDR3 nucleotide sequence: TGCGCCAGCAGCTCACAGGGGGTAGGGAACACTGAAGCTTTCTTT.

This clone was seen just once. This chain joins TRBV10-1 and TRBJ2-1, with 8 positions matching TRBD2. Germline trimming cut 9 bases from V and 4 bases from J; bases unmatched to any gene: 29. Germline loops: CDR1 WNHNN, CDR2 SYGVQD (reference sequence). This CDR3 is 21 amino acids long. The CDR3 reads CARRGGGHSGAPVCVYNEQFF. The CDR3 nucleotides are TGCGCCAGGCGAGGCGGAGGGCATAGCGGGGCCCCCGTTTGCGTATACAATGAGCAGTTCTTC.

A few counts support this clone. The V call is TRBV5-8, the J call TRBJ2-5; TRBD1 aligns across 11 bases. Germline CDR1 and CDR2: SGHTS and YDEGEE. V gave up 2 bases and J gave up 5 bases; unmatched junction bases: 2. The CDR3 is 14 residues long. The CDR3 DNA follows: TGTGCCAGCAGCTTTGGGGACAGGGGGGAGACCCAGTACTTC. This codes for CASSFGDRGETQYF. The full variable domain, in which reference TRBV5-8 and TRBJ2-5 provide the parts outside the CDR3, is EAGVTQSPTHLIKTRGQQATLRCSPISGHTSVYWYQQALGLGLQFLLWYDEGEERNRGNFPPRFSGRQFPNYSSELNVNALELEDSALYLCASSFGDRGETQYFGPGTRLLVL.

In this sample, this clone turned up a few times. J is TRBJ1-4 and V is TRBV5-1; 8 nucleotides line up with TRBD1. Germline V gene lookup returns CDR1 SGHRS and CDR2 YFSETQ. The CDR3 is 13 amino acids. Losses at the gene ends were 3 bases for V and 10 bases for J; bases not matched to a gene: 5. CDR3 coding DNA: TGCGCCAGCAGCTGGACAGGGAGGGGAAAACTGTTTTTT. Encoded protein: CASSWTGRGKLFF.

This clone appeared a few times. The CDR3 protein is CAWSQGQNYGYTF. CDR3 nucleotide sequence: TGTGCCTGGAGTCAAGGACAGAACTATGGCTACACCTTC. V is TRBV30 and J is TRBJ1-2; weak D call: TRBD1 (6 bases). Looked up from germline, CDR1 is GTSNPN and CDR2 is SVGIG (reference sequence). Trimming stripped 2 bases from V and 2 bases from J, with 9 bases between. This CDR3 region has 13 residues.

This clone is a singleton in its sample. This chain connects TRBV7-9 to TRBJ2-3; 9 bases fit TRBD2. Per germline, CDR1 SEHNR and CDR2 FQNEAQ (reference sequence). The CDR3 spans 17 residues. With V trimmed by 1 base and J by 6 bases, 11 bases remained unmatched. As DNA, the CDR3 is TGTGCCAGCAGCTTAGAGGCGGGGGGGCCTTTGATGGATACGCAGTATTTT. This gives the protein CASSLEAGGPLMDTQYF.

This clone showed up just a few times. The chain is built from TRBV4-1 and TRBJ1-5, with D possibly matching TRBD1 (6 bases). Germline CDR1 is MGHRA and CDR2 is YSYEKL. V gave up 1 base and J gave up 1 base, with 14 bases separating them. The CDR3 contains 17 residues. The CDR3 coding sequence is TGCGCCAGCAGCCAAGGTTGGGGGGGCGCGAGCAATCAGCCCCAGCATTTT. Its protein product is CASSQGWGGASNQPQHF.

With regard to this clone: The junction and the germline gene differ at one end; a read error may be behind it. This chain connects TRBV4-2 to TRBJ2-2; 7 nucleotides match TRBD2. Per the germline V gene, CDR1 is LGHNA and CDR2 is YNFKEQ. The CDR3 runs to 18 residues. CDR3 region: CASSQDMSGATATRELFF. As DNA, the CDR3 is TGTGCCAGCAGCCAAGATATGAGCGGGGCTACAGCCACCCGGGAGCTGTTTTTT.

The sample holds one count of this clone. The genes are TRBV27 and TRBJ2-4; maybe TRBD2 (6 bases). V gave up 6 bases and J gave up 10 bases, with 19 bases separating them. The CDR3 is 14 amino acids. The germline gives CDR1 MNHEY, CDR2 SMNVEV (reference sequence). The CDR3 protein is CASSPHRGREIQYF. CDR3 DNA sequence: TGTGCCAGCAGCCCTCACCGGGGGAGAGAGATTCAGTACTTC.

The CDR3 sequence is CASSLGNYYGYTF. CDR3 nucleotide sequence: TGTGCCAGCAGCTTAGGGAACTACTATGGCTACACCTTC. The V gene is TRBV13, the J gene TRBJ1-2, with D unclear. Germline V gene data show CDR1 as PRHDT and CDR2 as FYEKMQ (reference sequence). V was pared by 0 bases and J by 3 bases, with 5 bases between. This CDR3 has 13 residues.

The J gene is TRBJ2-5, the V gene TRBV7-9; 11 positions match TRBD2. V lost 5 bases, J lost 0 bases, and 8 bases stayed unmatched. CDR1 SEHNR and CDR2 FQNEAQ come from the germline V gene (reference sequence). The CDR3 is 17 residues long. This chain's CDR3 is CASSLGGTSGYQETQYF. The CDR3 DNA sequence: TGTGCCAGCAGCCTTGGGGGGACTAGCGGATACCAAGAGACCCAGTACTTC.

This chain links TRBV7-8 with TRBJ1-1, with TRBD1 matching over 9 bases. The V segment lost 1 base and the J segment 6 bases; nucleotides outside the gene matches: 6. The CDR3 runs to 15 residues. Germline V lookup: CDR1 SGHVS, CDR2 FQNEAQ. The CDR3 reads CASSLGGQGGSEAFF. In DNA, the CDR3 is TGTGCCAGCAGCTTAGGGGGACAGGGCGGTTCTGAAGCTTTCTTT.

J is TRBJ1-5 and V is TRBV5-1; 7 nucleotides line up with TRBD1. The V segment lost 2 bases and the J segment 1 base; nucleotides outside the gene matches: 3. This CDR3 region has 15 residues. Germline assignment: CDR1 SGHRS and CDR2 YFSETQ. The CDR3 protein is CASSLTGESNQPQHF. Written as DNA, the CDR3 is TGCGCCAGCAGCTTAACAGGGGAGAGCAATCAGCCCCAGCATTTT.

The chain carries TRBV10-3 and TRBJ1-2; 8 bases fit TRBD1. The ends lost 6 bases at V and 2 bases at J; junction bases unmatched: 11. The CDR3 loop spans 16 amino acids. The germline V gene encodes CDR1 ENHRY and CDR2 SYGVKD. In DNA, the CDR3 is TGTGCCATCAGCTCCATCCAGGGGGCATCGAACTATGGCTACACCTTC. As protein: CAISSIQGASNYGYTF.

As concerns this clone: One end of the junction varies from germline; a read error may be responsible. The CDR3 DNA is TGCGCCAGCCGCGACTTTAGCGGGAGGCATTTT. It yields the protein CASRDFSGRHF. The chain uses TRBV5-1 and TRBJ2-3, with 10 bases identical to TRBD2. This CDR3 region has 11 residues. The germline CDR1 and CDR2 sequences are SGHRS and YFSETQ.

This clone was counted between two and nine times. The chain links TRBV5-4 to TRBJ1-5; possible D gene TRBD1, 6 bases. Germline V CDR1 and CDR2: SGHNT, YYREEE (reference sequence). V dropped 5 bases and J dropped 1 base, with 7 bases sitting between them. The CDR3 is made up of 13 amino acids. The CDR3 nucleotides are TGTGCCAGCAGTAGGGGGAGCAATCAGCCCCAGCATTTT. Its protein product is CASSRGSNQPQHF.

The sample holds one count of this clone. This rearrangement joins TRBV4-1 to TRBJ2-7, with TRBD2 matching over 11 bases. This CDR3 comprises 15 residues. Trimming at V came to 4 bases and at J to 2 bases, leaving 4 bases not matched to a gene. In germline, CDR1 is MGHRA, CDR2 YSYEKL. CDR3 sequence reads: CASSPTGLAAYEQYF. As DNA, the CDR3 is TGCGCCAGCAGCCCCACGGGACTAGCGGCCTACGAGCAGTACTTC.

The V gene is TRBV5-8, the J gene TRBJ1-5; tentative D call: TRBD1 (6 bases). There are 16 residues in the CDR3. Trimming took 0 bases from V and 2 from J, leaving 12 bases between them. Germline CDR1 and CDR2: SGHTS and YDEGEE. The CDR3: CASSLEQGRGNQPQHF. For the CDR3, the DNA is TGTGCCAGCAGCTTGGAGCAGGGGAGGGGCAATCAGCCCCAGCATTTT.

The V gene is TRBV6-5, the J gene TRBJ1-2; no firm D call. The CDR3 extends over 13 amino acids. V lost 10 bases and J lost 8, with 20 bases in between. In germline, CDR1 is MNHEY, CDR2 SVGAGI. The CDR3 is CATNSYVGVGYTF. CDR3 sequence (DNA): TGTGCCACCAACAGTTACGTCGGCGTAGGCTACACCTTC.

This clone was found a few times. This chain links TRBV6-5 with TRBJ1-1, with unresolved D. This CDR3 is 11 amino acids long. V lost 10 bases and J 0 bases, leaving 6 bases between the germline ends. CDR1 is MNHEY and CDR2 is SVGAGI in the germline V gene. CDR3 nucleotides: TGTGCCACATCCATGAACACTGAAGCTTTCTTT. Translating gives CATSMNTEAFF.

This clone has only a few counts. The rearrangement joins TRBV7-2 to TRBJ2-1; no clear D gene. The CDR3 is 15 amino acids. Trimming pared 0 bases from V and 2 bases from J, leaving 8 bases between. Germline V lookup: CDR1 SGHTA, CDR2 FQGNSA. This chain's CDR3 is CASSLAVDTYNEQFF. DNA for the CDR3: TGTGCCAGCAGCTTAGCGGTAGATACCTACAATGAGCAGTTCTTC.

The V and J genes are TRBV11-2 and TRBJ1-2; perhaps TRBD1 as D (5 bases). CDR1 SGHAT and CDR2 FQNNGV come from the germline V gene. Trimming cost V 3 bases and J 7 bases, with 15 bases left between them. This CDR3 comprises 14 residues. The DNA for the CDR3 is TGTGCCAGCAGCTTTGGTTCCAGGGTTACTGGCTACACCTTC. It is translated as CASSFGSRVTGYTF.

The rearrangement uses TRBV4-1 and TRBJ1-2; 7 bases map to TRBD1. V was pared by 0 bases and J by 0 bases, with 4 bases of the junction left unmatched. Germline values: CDR1 MGHRA, CDR2 YSYEKL. This CDR3 has 16 amino acids. CDR3 coding DNA: TGCGCCAGCAGCCAAGATAGTGGGACAGCTAACTATGGCTACACCTTC. Its translation is CASSQDSGTANYGYTF.

This clone was seen once. The rearrangement uses TRBV18 and TRBJ1-1, with unresolved D. Trimming pared 0 bases from V and 0 bases from J, leaving 5 bases between. Germline values: CDR1 KGHSH, CDR2 LQKENI. The CDR3 loop spans 14 amino acids. CDR3 protein: CASSPPPVNTEAFF. CDR3 coding DNA: TGTGCCAGCTCACCACCGCCAGTGAACACTGAAGCTTTCTTT. Filled out from reference TRBV18 and TRBJ1-1, the complete variable domain reads NAGVMQNPRHLVRRRGQEARLRCSPMKGHSHVYWYRQLPEEGLKFMVYLQKENIIDESGMPKERFSAEFPKEGPSILRIQQVVRGDSAAYFCASSPPPVNTEAFFGQGTRLTVV.

There are a few counts of this clone. V is TRBV4-1 and J is TRBJ1-5; 7 bases map to TRBD1. The CDR3 covers 15 residues. V trimming: 4 bases; J trimming: 6 bases; junction bases outside the gene matches: 9. Per germline, CDR1 MGHRA and CDR2 YSYEKL. The CDR3 loop reads CASSRLTGVPQPQHF. The CDR3 nucleotides read TGCGCCAGCAGCCGCCTCACAGGGGTCCCTCAGCCCCAGCATTTT.

This chain joins TRBV6-6 and TRBJ1-2; no firm D call. V lost 0 bases to trimming and J lost 8 bases, with 10 bases between them. This CDR3 is built from 13 residues. From germline, CDR1 is MNHNY and CDR2 SVGAGI (reference sequence). The CDR3 loop reads CASSYSIGEGYTF. In nucleotides, the CDR3 is TGTGCCAGCAGTTACTCGATCGGGGAGGGCTACACCTTC.